The present entry profiles one T cell receptor beta chain with its context. The data are from a study of blood T cell repertoires in COVID-19. Study-level background: Collection of acute and convalescent COVID-19 samples took place in the United States, Italy and Spain. Sources were T cells, B-cell-depleted T cells, or PBMCs; the material itself was cDNA or gDNA.

Original data processing: Amplifying reference gene primers gave estimates of nucleated cell counts. TCRdb keeps only in-frame clones here, not all; method: immunoSEQ multiplex PCR. The V and J calls and clone size are taken from that table; D and trimming were inferred from the DNA. The data show over 15,000 clones, about 88% seen once. The origin of this receptor is a man in his 60s with acute or convalescent COVID-19. The sample comprised peripheral blood.

DNA of the CDR3: TGCGCCAGCAGCCCGGGACTAGCGGGGGACCACGAGCAGTACTTC. This codes for CASSPGLAGDHEQYF. The rearrangement uses TRBV5-1 and TRBJ2-7; 14 bases map to TRBD2. This CDR3 is built from 15 residues. Losses at the gene ends were 4 bases for V and 5 bases for J; bases not matched to a gene: 5. From germline, CDR1 is SGHRS and CDR2 YFSETQ. Filled out from reference TRBV5-1 and TRBJ2-7, the complete variable domain reads KAGVTQTPRYLIKTRGQQVTLSCSPISGHRSVSWYQQTPGQGLQFLFEYFSETQRNKGNFPGRFSGRQFSNSRSEMNVSTLELGDSALYLCASSPGLAGDHEQYFGPGTRLTVT.